One and the same sample provided the 9 T cell receptor beta chains below, sequenced in a study of cytotoxic CD8 clonotypes in ibrutinib-treated CLL. Assay used: immunoSEQ multiplex PCR; TCRdb lists only in-frame clones, some missing. This sample carries 200,000 to 250,000 clones, roughly 79% of them seen once, and the ten largest clones take approximately 10%. The material was PBMCs, obtained after 12 months of ibrutinib treatment. Source of these receptors: a human donor with chronic lymphocytic leukemia.

This rearrangement joins TRBV9 to TRBJ2-3; the match to TRBD1 covers 8 bases. After removal of 0 bases from V and 4 bases from J, the junction contained 10 bases not matched to a gene. The germline gives CDR1 SGDLS, CDR2 YYNGEE. The CDR3 is made up of 17 amino acids. DNA of the CDR3: TGTGCCAGCAGCGTAGAGCAGGGGGCTTACCGAGCAGATACGCAGTATTTT. This sequence encodes CASSVEQGAYRADTQYF.

This chain uses TRBV13 with TRBJ1-5; tentatively, D is TRBD1 (6 bases). CDR3 size: 14 residues. Trimming took off 5 bases at V and 4 bases at J, with 12 bases between the two ends. Germline V gene data show CDR1 as PRHDT and CDR2 as FYEKMQ (reference sequence). The CDR3: CASSADRFNQPQHF. The CDR3 DNA sequence: TGTGCCAGCAGCGCCGACAGGTTTAATCAGCCCCAGCATTTT.

J is TRBJ2-5 and V is TRBV9, with D possibly being TRBD2 (6 bases). This CDR3 contains 13 residues. Trimming removed 0 bases at V and 3 bases at J, with 6 bases between. Germline CDR1 reads SGDLS; CDR2 reads YYNGEE. The CDR3 is CASSVGGEETQYF. For the CDR3, the DNA is TGTGCCAGCAGCGTAGGGGGGGAAGAGACCCAGTACTTC.

The chain links TRBV25-1 to TRBJ1-1, with TRBD1 identical over 8 bases. This CDR3 spans 15 amino acids. Trimming at V came to 2 bases and at J to 5 bases, leaving 7 bases not matched to a gene. Germline CDR1 reads MGHDK; CDR2 reads SYGVNS. CDR3 in DNA: TGTGCCAGCAGTGAAACGTGGACAGGGAAAACTGAAGCTTTCTTT. Translated, it gives CASSETWTGKTEAFF.

In DNA, the CDR3 is TGTGCCAGCAGCTCACGGGGCTTTACTAGGACTGGGGCCAACGTCCTGACTTTC. Translated: CASSSRGFTRTGANVLTF. The rearrangement uses TRBV7-3 and TRBJ2-6; D may correspond to TRBD1 or TRBD2 (5 bases each). Germline loops: CDR1 SGHTA, CDR2 FQGTGA. The CDR3 is made up of 18 amino acids. Trimming pared 4 bases from V and 2 bases from J, leaving 18 bases between. Complete variable domain (other parts from reference TRBV7-3 and TRBJ2-6): GAGVSQTPSNKVTEKGKYVELRCDPISGHTALYWYRQSLGQGPEFLIYFQGTGAADDSGLPNDRFFAVRPEGSVSTLKIQRTERGDSAVYLCASSSRGFTRTGANVLTFGAGSRLTVL.

The CDR3 is CASSSLGGVSYEQYF. The CDR3 DNA reads TGCGCCAGCAGCTCCCTCGGGGGGGTTTCCTACGAGCAGTACTTC. The rearrangement uses TRBV5-1 and TRBJ2-7, with 8 bases identical to TRBD2. The V segment lost 3 bases and the J segment 1 base; nucleotides outside the gene matches: 6. The CDR3 consists of 15 residues. The germline CDR1 and CDR2 sequences are SGHRS and YFSETQ.

The chain combines TRBV6-6 with TRBJ2-1; no firm D call. With 8 bases removed from V and 3 bases from J, the gap between germline ends came to 11 bases. There are 13 residues in the CDR3. Germline CDR1 reads MNHNY; CDR2 reads SVGAGI (reference sequence). CDR3 sequence reads: CASGRASYNEQFF. CDR3 DNA: TGTGCCAGCGGACGTGCTAGCTACAATGAGCAGTTCTTC.

V and J are TRBV27 and TRBJ2-3, with 8 bases lining up with TRBD1. Trimming cost V 0 bases and J 6 bases; bases outside gene matches: 2. Germline V lookup: CDR1 MNHEY, CDR2 SMNVEV (reference sequence). The CDR3 length is 14 residues. CDR3 sequence: CASSLSQGADTQYF. In DNA form, the CDR3 reads TGTGCCAGCAGTTTATCTCAGGGGGCGGATACGCAGTATTTT.

About this clone: One end of the junction is discordant with germline, which a read error may explain. This chain connects TRBV7-7 to TRBJ2-1; 8 bases are a match to TRBD2. Per germline, CDR1 SSHAT and CDR2 FNYEAQ (reference sequence). The CDR3 runs to 17 residues. CDR3 in amino acids: CASSFPKERGPHREQFF. The CDR3 nucleotides read TGTGCTAGCAGCTTCCCGAAGGAGCGGGGGCCCCACCGTGAGCAGTTCTTC.